Following are 6 T cell receptor beta chains from one sample sequenced in a study of Ad26.COV2.S vaccination and SARS-CoV-2 variants. Treatment here: around 19 received Ad26.COV2.S at low or high dose, single or two shots; about 5 received placebo; per-sample allocation not given. Sampling was done on day 63 after the first vaccine or placebo injection. Only in-frame clones appear in the TCRdb table, and some are missing; sequencing was by immunoSEQ multiplex PCR. Of a few hundred thousand clones in the sample, more than 75% were seen once. The input for sequencing was peripheral blood, taken in a trial of Ad26.COV2.S vaccine versus placebo. The source of these receptors is a person between 18 and 60 years old who received the Ad26.COV2.S COVID-19 vaccine or a placebo.

The chain couples TRBV6-5 to TRBJ1-1; 8 bases are a match to TRBD1. With 6 bases clipped from V and 0 bases from J, the junction kept 6 bases outside the gene matches. CDR3 size: 15 residues. From germline, CDR1 is MNHEY and CDR2 SVGAGI. The CDR3 DNA reads as TGTGCCAGCAGGACAAGGACAGGGCTGAACACTGAAGCTTTCTTT. It yields the protein CASRTRTGLNTEAFF.

The rearrangement links TRBV5-4 to TRBJ2-7; the D gene is possibly TRBD1 (5 bases). The CDR3 contains 14 residues. Germline V gene sequence: CDR1 SGHNT, CDR2 YYREEE (reference sequence). V dropped 1 base and J dropped 3 bases, with 11 bases sitting between them. The CDR3 DNA reads as TGTGCCAGCAGCTTGAGGTCAGGGAACTACGAGCAGTACTTC. Translation: CASSLRSGNYEQYF.

J is TRBJ2-1 and V is TRBV6-5, with D uncertain. The germline gives CDR1 MNHEY, CDR2 SVGAGI. V gave up 8 bases and J gave up 7 bases, with 18 bases separating them. This CDR3 comprises 14 residues. CDR3 sequence: CASHGRQIMNEQFF. In nucleotides, the CDR3 is TGTGCCAGCCACGGAAGACAAATAATGAATGAGCAGTTCTTC.

The rearrangement links TRBV19 to TRBJ2-3; 12 bases agree with TRBD2. Germline V lookup: CDR1 LNHDA, CDR2 SQIVND (reference sequence). After removal of 5 bases from V and 0 bases from J, the junction contained 3 bases not matched to a gene. CDR3 size: 16 residues. For the CDR3, the DNA is TGTGCCAGTAGTCCTGGACTAGCGGGGAGCACAGATACGCAGTATTTT. Translated, it gives CASSPGLAGSTDTQYF.

This chain uses TRBV5-5 with TRBJ1-2, with unresolved D. Per the germline V gene, CDR1 is SGHKS and CDR2 is YYEKEE (reference sequence). Trimming pared 1 base from V and 8 bases from J, leaving 9 bases between. The CDR3 loop spans 12 amino acids. CDR3 region: CASSLNDGGYTF. CDR3 DNA: TGTGCCAGCAGCTTGAATGACGGGGGCTACACCTTC.

In DNA, the CDR3 is TGTGCCAGCAGTTTACGAAGGACAAGGCAATCCAACGGGGGTGGCTACACCTTC. Translation: CASSLRRTRQSNGGGYTF. The gene calls are TRBV28 and TRBJ1-2; a weak D match, TRBD1 (5 bases). Germline CDR1 and CDR2: MDHEN and SYDVKM. The CDR3 is 18 amino acids. V dropped 2 bases and J dropped 7 bases, with 26 bases sitting between them.